Many counts were recorded for the clone carrying this T cell receptor (beta chain). Its target is not known. The V gene lost 9 bases and the J gene lost 3 bases, with 13 bases spanning the gap. Germline V gene sequence: CDR1 KGHDR, CDR2 SFDVKD. This CDR3 contains 14 residues. The sample originates from a study of T-cell reconstitution after alpha-beta-depleted transplantation in children. Study outcomes and limitations: As was reported, about two months after transplant, alpha-beta T cells came from several hundred expanded graft clones. Some patients showed high day-60 TCRbeta diversity, which derived from surviving recipient T cells and thymic progenitors. Most T-cell counts and diversity one year after the transplant came from T cells that were newly produced.

Preparation of the TCRbeta library used unique molecular identifiers. Via MiXCR, TCRdb re-called the PCR reads, giving one row per CDR3 protein. The sample consists of hundreds of thousands of distinct CDR3 sequences, roughly 9.1% of them appearing once. Sequenced here: PBMCs, mostly from graft donor cells, sampled 360 days after TCRalphabeta/CD19-depleted stem cell transplant. The chain combines TRBV24-1 with TRBJ2-2, with D possibly TRBD2 on 6 matching bases. This TCR derives from a male patient under 10 years old who had a stem cell transplant for acute myeloid leukemia, so the T cells may come from the graft donor. The CDR3 DNA reads as TGTGCCACCGCGGGACTGCCGGACACCGGGGAGCTGTTTTTT. This codes for CATAGLPDTGELFF.